The 7 T cell receptor beta chains listed next were all sequenced from one sample in a study of regulatory T cells in long-lasting Graves disease. Time point meaning: newly diagnosed GD, antithyroid drugs for less than 3 months. RNA extracted from PBMCs served as the sequencing template. The TCR beta library used iRepertoire HTBI primers with Arm-PCR amplification of CDR3. One entry per CDR3 protein, called by TCRdb with MiXCR from the multiplex PCR reads. The repertoire holds around 460,000 distinct CDR3 sequences, roughly 15% seen once, with approximately 19% in the top ten. These data were also reused for a study on T cells in Graves' hyperthyroidism and ophthalmopathy.

The material sequenced was peripheral blood mononuclear cells (PBMCs), taken at new diagnosis, from a patient treated with antithyroid drugs. These receptor sequences come from a woman aged 45 to 65 with Graves disease.

Many counts were recorded for this clonotype. V is TRBV28 and J is TRBJ1-4; D is perhaps TRBD1 (5 bases). Between the trimmed V and J ends, which lost 7 bases and 2 bases, there was a span of 20 bases. Per germline, CDR1 MDHEN and CDR2 SYDVKM. The CDR3 is 17 amino acids. CDR3 DNA sequence: TGTGCCAGCATCACACCCGTTACGGGGACCACTAATGAAAAACTGTTTTTT. This translates into CASITPVTGTTNEKLFF. Full variable domain (rest looked up from reference TRBV28 and TRBJ1-4): DVKVTQSSRYLVKRTGEKVFLECVQDMDHENMFWYRQDPGLGLRLIYFSYDVKMKEKGDIPEGYSVSREKKERFSLILESASTNQTSMYLCASITPVTGTTNEKLFFGSGTQLSVL.

In its sample, this clonotype was seen a few times. The chain joins TRBV7-8 to TRBJ1-6; unclear D gene. Germline values: CDR1 SGHVS, CDR2 FQNEAQ. The CDR3 runs to 14 residues. The V and J ends lost 3 bases and 5 bases respectively, with 8 bases between them. CDR3: CASSLGSNNSPLHF. CDR3 in DNA: TGTGCCAGCAGCTTGGGGTCCAATAATTCACCCCTCCACTTT.

This clonotype was observed at least ten times. The rearrangement links TRBV30 to TRBJ2-4; 7 bases map to TRBD2. This CDR3 contains 13 residues. CDR1 and CDR2 from the germline V gene are GTSNPN and SVGIG (reference sequence). V lost 4 bases and J lost 7; bases outside the gene matches: 7. The CDR3 here is CAWTSGLGNIQYF. Written as DNA, the CDR3 is TGTGCCTGGACTAGCGGCCTGGGTAACATTCAGTACTTC.

The chain carries TRBV25-1 and TRBJ1-5; tentative D call: TRBD1 (5 bases). The CDR3 is 16 residues long. Trimming took 2 bases from V and 6 from J, leaving 17 bases between them. Germline V gene data show CDR1 as MGHDK and CDR2 as SYGVNS. The CDR3 is CASSERNGTFGQPQHF. The CDR3 DNA sequence: TGTGCCAGCAGTGAACGTAACGGGACTTTCGGTCAGCCCCAGCATTTT.

The table lists this clonotype with a few counts. The chain uses TRBV10-3 and TRBJ1-2, with a possible D match to TRBD1 (5 bases). CDR1 is ENHRY, CDR2 SYGVKD, per germline. The CDR3 runs to 12 residues. The V and J ends lost 11 bases and 4 bases respectively, with 14 bases between them. CDR3: CAGSPGTYGYTF. The DNA for the CDR3 is TGTGCCGGAAGCCCGGGGACCTATGGCTACACCTTC.

This clonotype has a handful of counts. The chain carries TRBV10-2 and TRBJ2-7; TRBD2 might be the D (6 bases). Trimming removed 3 bases from V and 5 bases from J, with 17 bases in between. CDR1 and CDR2 from the germline V gene are WSHSY and SAAADI. The CDR3 has 15 residues. CDR3 sequence: CASSDGRGGLHEQYF. In nucleotides, the CDR3 is TGCGCCAGCAGTGATGGGCGGGGCGGGTTGCACGAGCAGTACTTC.

This clonotype showed up just a few times. A read error may explain this, as a much larger clone is one base away. A read error is likely, as this CDR3 ends without the conserved phenylalanine or tryptophan. This chain connects TRBV24-1 to TRBJ2-5, with D perhaps matching TRBD2 (7 bases). The CDR3 consists of 17 residues. Germline V lookup: CDR1 KGHDR, CDR2 SFDVKD. The germline V and J ends were trimmed by 9 bases and 1 base, with 23 bases remaining between them. CDR3 nucleotides: TGTGCCACCGCTAAGTCGGCGGCGGGGGCACTCCAAGAGACCCAGTACTCC. This sequence encodes CATAKSAAGALQETQYS.